A single T cell receptor (beta chain) is shown here with its context. This specimen belongs to a study of neoadjuvant anti-PD-1 for oral cavity cancer. The CDR3 has 12 residues. V lost 4 bases, J lost 7 bases, and 10 bases lay in between. The germline V gene encodes CDR1 MNHNS and CDR2 SASEGT. Clones were read by immunoSEQ multiplex PCR, and TCRdb kept only the in-frame ones, dropping some. The data show some 15,000 clones, about three quarters seen once. The source was PBMCs, collected before nivolumab (anti-PD-1) treatment. The sequence was obtained from a person aged 35 to 85 with oral cavity squamous cell carcinoma. The J gene is TRBJ1-1, the V gene TRBV6-1; D ambiguous. CDR3 DNA sequence: TGTGCCAGCAGTGGGGATACGAGTGAAGCTTTCTTT. Its protein is CASSGDTSEAFF.